This T cell receptor beta chain was captured in a study of spatial heterogeneity in lung cancer. As for the study in general: The mean occurrence of each unique TCR and UMI combination in raw reads exceeded eight.

Looked up from germline, CDR1 is WNHNN and CDR2 is SYGVQD (reference sequence). The CDR3 covers 13 residues. Trimming pared 5 bases from V and 2 bases from J, leaving 10 bases between. Every TCR cDNA molecule bore a unique molecular identifier. TCRdb ran MiXCR on the 5' RACE reads and lists one entry per CDR3 protein. The data show 100,000 to 120,000 distinct CDR3 sequences, 11% seen once. The time point denotes: blood at routine non-recurrence follow-up after resection. The rearrangement joins TRBV10-1 to TRBJ2-7; no firm D call. Sequenced material: PBMCs, taken at follow-up. The clonotype originates from a female donor with early-stage non-small cell lung cancer. CDR3: CASSNSRTYEQYF. As DNA, the CDR3 is TGCGCCAGCAGTAACTCGCGCACCTACGAGCAGTACTTC.